The clone carrying this TCR beta chain was found many times. Its antigen is not identified. The CDR3 is made up of 15 amino acids. Germline V gene lookup returns CDR1 SGHRS and CDR2 YFSETQ. J gave up 2 bases and V 4 bases, and 5 bases lay outside the gene matches. This sample is part of a study of blood T cells in healthy people across ages. Study results and limitations: The study found more naive CD4+ cells and higher diversity in long-lived than aged donors.

A sample-barcoded 5' primer and a J-beta primer mix were used in a second PCR of about 7 to 12 cycles. TCRdb passed the 5' RACE reads through MiXCR, listing each CDR3 protein once. The table lists hundreds of thousands of distinct CDR3 sequences, around a fifth of them singletons. The specimen was blood. The source of this sequence is a man in his 70s in good health. J is TRBJ2-3 and V is TRBV5-1; 9 bases are a match to TRBD1. The CDR3 DNA sequence: TGCGCCAGCAGCATCGGACAGGGGCCCACAGATACGCAGTATTTT. Translated, it gives CASSIGQGPTDTQYF.